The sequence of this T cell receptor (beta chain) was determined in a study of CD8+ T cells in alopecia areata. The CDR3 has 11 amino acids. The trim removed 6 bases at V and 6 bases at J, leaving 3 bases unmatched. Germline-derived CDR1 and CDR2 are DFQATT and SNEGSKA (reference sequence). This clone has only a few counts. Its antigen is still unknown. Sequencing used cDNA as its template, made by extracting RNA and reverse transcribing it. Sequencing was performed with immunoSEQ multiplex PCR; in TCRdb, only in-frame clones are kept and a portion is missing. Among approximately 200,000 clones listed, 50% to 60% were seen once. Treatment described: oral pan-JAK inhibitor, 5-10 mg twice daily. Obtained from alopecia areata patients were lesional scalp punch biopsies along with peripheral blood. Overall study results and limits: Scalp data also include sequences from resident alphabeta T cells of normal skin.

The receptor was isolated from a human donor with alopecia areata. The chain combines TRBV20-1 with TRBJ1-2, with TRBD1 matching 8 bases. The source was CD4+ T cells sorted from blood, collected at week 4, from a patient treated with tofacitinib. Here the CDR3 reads CSAPGGNGYTF. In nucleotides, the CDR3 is TGCAGTGCGCCAGGGGGCAATGGCTACACCTTC.